This is a list of T cell receptor beta chains from one sample in a study of cytomegalovirus exposure and HLA in healthy donors. The repertoire was sequenced with immunoSEQ multiplex PCR; TCRdb's copy has only in-frame clones and lacks some. The data hold 150,000 to 200,000 clones, with roughly four fifths observed a single time. The sequenced sample consisted of PBMCs. These receptors were obtained from a woman aged 18-35 years in good health and CMV-seropositive. The CDR3 runs from the conserved cysteine through the conserved F or W. A D gene is named only where the DNA matches it firmly. Clone size is given for some rows only: seen once, a few or many times, or a class if the clone is expanded.

CDR3 protein: CASILGRGENTEAFF
CDR3 DNA: TGTGCCAGTATCTTAGGAAGAGGAGAGAACACTGAAGCTTTCTTT
V gene: TRBV19
J gene: TRBJ1-1
D gene: .
clone size: once

CDR3 protein: CAWSVLTGYEKLFF
CDR3 DNA: TGTGCCTGGAGTGTACTGACAGGCTATGAAAAACTGTTTTTT
V gene: TRBV30
J gene: TRBJ1-4
D gene: .
clone size: .

CDR3 protein: CASSSTGLGQYF
CDR3 DNA: TGTGCCAGCAGTTCGACAGGCCTCGGGCAGTACTTC
V gene: TRBV28
J gene: TRBJ2-5
D gene: .
clone size: .

CDR3 protein: CASSEGADNQPQHF
CDR3 DNA: TGTGCCAGCAGTGAAGGGGCAGACAATCAGCCCCAGCATTTT
V gene: TRBV6-1
J gene: TRBJ1-5
D gene: .
clone size: few

CDR3 protein: CASSPPEGRSYGYTF
CDR3 DNA: TGTGCCAGCAGCCCCCCCGAGGGCAGGTCCTATGGCTACACCTTC
V gene: TRBV7-9
J gene: TRBJ1-2
D gene: .
clone size: once

CDR3 protein: CASSDSAGSMYEQFF
CDR3 DNA: TGTGCCAGCAGTGACTCTGCGGGGTCGATGTATGAGCAGTTCTTC
V gene: TRBV6-4
J gene: TRBJ2-1
D gene: .
clone size: .

CDR3 protein: CASSQGGRVDGANVLTF
CDR3 DNA: TGTGCCAGCAGCCAGGGAGGGAGGGTCGATGGGGCCAACGTCCTGACTTTC
V gene: TRBV4-2
J gene: TRBJ2-6
D gene: TRBD2
clone size: once

CDR3 protein: CASKPLGGGTGELFF
CDR3 DNA: TGTGCCAGCAAGCCGCTAGGGGGGGGCACCGGGGAGCTGTTTTTT
V gene: TRBV27
J gene: TRBJ2-2
D gene: .
clone size: once

CDR3 protein: CASRPGRREYSPLHF
CDR3 DNA: TGTGCCAGCAGGCCAGGAAGGCGGGAGTATTCACCCCTCCACTTT
V gene: TRBV27
J gene: TRBJ1-6
D gene: .
clone size: .

CDR3 protein: CASSPPDGQATYNEQFF
CDR3 DNA: TGTGCCAGCTCACCACCAGACGGACAGGCGACCTACAATGAGCAGTTCTTC
V gene: TRBV18
J gene: TRBJ2-1
D gene: TRBD1
clone size: .

CDR3 protein: CASSLPTGVGETQYF
CDR3 DNA: TGTGCCAGCAGCTTGCCCACAGGGGTCGGGGAGACCCAGTACTTC
V gene: TRBV5-6
J gene: TRBJ2-5
D gene: TRBD1
clone size: few

CDR3 protein: CASSQGAPGTEAFF
CDR3 DNA: TGTGCCAGCAGTCAGGGGGCTCCGGGCACTGAAGCTTTCTTT
V gene: TRBV6-5
J gene: TRBJ1-1
D gene: TRBD1
clone size: .

CDR3 protein: CAISLQGYTEAFF
CDR3 DNA: TGTGCCATCAGTCTACAGGGATACACTGAAGCTTTCTTT
V gene: TRBV10-3
J gene: TRBJ1-1
D gene: .
clone size: .

CDR3 protein: CAIGTGGRNTEAFF
CDR3 DNA: TGTGCCATCGGGACAGGGGGTAGGAACACTGAAGCTTTCTTT
V gene: TRBV10-3
J gene: TRBJ1-1
D gene: TRBD1
clone size: few

CDR3 protein: CAAGPTATNEKLFF
CDR3 DNA: TGTGCCGCGGGGCCAACTGCAACTAATGAAAAACTGTTTTTT
V gene: TRBV11-2
J gene: TRBJ1-4
D gene: .
clone size: .

CDR3 protein: CASSLVTAYNEQFF
CDR3 DNA: TGCGCCAGCAGCTTGGTAACAGCCTACAATGAGCAGTTCTTC
V gene: TRBV5-1
J gene: TRBJ2-1
D gene: .
clone size: .

CDR3 protein: CASSVRVPEQGTQYF
CDR3 DNA: TGTGCCAGCAGCGTTCGGGTACCAGAGCAGGGAACCCAGTACTTC
V gene: TRBV7-9
J gene: TRBJ2-5
D gene: .
clone size: few

CDR3 protein: CAISSGGADTQYF
CDR3 DNA: TGTGCCATATCTAGCGGGGGCGCAGATACGCAGTATTTT
V gene: TRBV10-3
J gene: TRBJ2-3
D gene: TRBD2
clone size: .

CDR3 protein: CASSLEDLDTEAFF
CDR3 DNA: TGCGCCAGCAGCTTGGAAGACTTAGACACTGAAGCTTTCTTT
V gene: TRBV5-1
J gene: TRBJ1-1
D gene: .
clone size: .

CDR3 protein: CASSLRDRYYEQYF
CDR3 DNA: TGTGCCAGCAGTCTCAGGGACAGATACTACGAGCAGTACTTC
V gene: TRBV5-6
J gene: TRBJ2-7
D gene: TRBD1
clone size: .

CDR3 protein: CASSLYGPEIYGYTF
CDR3 DNA: TGTGCCAGCAGCTTATATGGCCCCGAAATTTATGGCTACACCTTC
V gene: TRBV7-9
J gene: TRBJ1-2
D gene: .
clone size: once

CDR3 protein: CASSSAYEQYF
CDR3 DNA: TGTGCCAGCAGCTCAGCCTACGAGCAGTACTTC
V gene: TRBV6-5
J gene: TRBJ2-7
D gene: .
clone size: few

CDR3 protein: CASSFRDRVYGYTF
CDR3 DNA: TGTGCCAGCAGCTTCCGGGACAGGGTTTATGGCTACACCTTC
V gene: TRBV11-2
J gene: TRBJ1-2
D gene: TRBD1
clone size: .

CDR3 protein: CASSHELGLAYNEQFF
CDR3 DNA: TGTGCCAGCAGCCACGAACTGGGACTTGCCTACAATGAGCAGTTCTTC
V gene: TRBV4-2
J gene: TRBJ2-1
D gene: .
clone size: .

CDR3 protein: CASITAGTSATDTQYF
CDR3 DNA: TGTGCCAGCATTACAGCCGGGACTAGCGCCACAGATACGCAGTATTTT
V gene: TRBV2
J gene: TRBJ2-3
D gene: TRBD2
clone size: few

CDR3 protein: CAWSIGAGGIYEQYF
CDR3 DNA: TGTGCCTGGAGTATAGGGGCAGGAGGGATCTACGAGCAGTACTTC
V gene: TRBV30
J gene: TRBJ2-7
D gene: .
clone size: once

CDR3 protein: CASSQTGEARGNTIYF
CDR3 DNA: TGTGCCAGCAGCCAAACAGGGGAGGCTCGTGGAAACACCATATATTTT
V gene: TRBV6-4
J gene: TRBJ1-3
D gene: TRBD1
clone size: few

CDR3 protein: CASSLGGADGSYEQYF
CDR3 DNA: TGTGCCAGCAGCTTAGGAGGAGCTGACGGGTCCTACGAGCAGTACTTC
V gene: TRBV11-2
J gene: TRBJ2-7
D gene: .
clone size: .

CDR3 protein: CATRTSGGITEAFF
CDR3 DNA: TGTGCCACCCGAACCTCAGGGGGAATCACTGAAGCTTTCTTT
V gene: TRBV28
J gene: TRBJ1-1
D gene: TRBD1
clone size: .

CDR3 protein: CASSKGRVGQPQHF
CDR3 DNA: TGTGCCAGCAGTAAAGGGAGGGTGGGTCAGCCCCAGCATTTT
V gene: TRBV6-5
J gene: TRBJ1-5
D gene: .
clone size: .

CDR3 protein: CASSSGMESEQYF
CDR3 DNA: TGTGCCAGCAGCTCGGGGATGGAATCCGAGCAGTACTTC
V gene: TRBV7-8
J gene: TRBJ2-7
D gene: .
clone size: .

CDR3 protein: CASSHSIRGRRGQETQYF
CDR3 DNA: TGTGCCAGCAGCCACTCCATCCGAGGACGGAGGGGCCAAGAGACCCAGTACTTC
V gene: TRBV4-2
J gene: TRBJ2-5
D gene: .
clone size: few

CDR3 protein: CASSLLRVVGDNEKLFF
CDR3 DNA: TGTGCCAGCAGCTTGCTTCGGGTCGTCGGTGATAATGAAAAACTGTTTTTT
V gene: TRBV5-6
J gene: TRBJ1-4
D gene: .
clone size: .

CDR3 protein: CASSPNAQGYEQYF
CDR3 DNA: TGTGCCAGCTCACCAAACGCACAGGGATACGAGCAGTACTTC
V gene: TRBV18
J gene: TRBJ2-7
D gene: .
clone size: .

CDR3 protein: CAWNTGGNYGYTF
CDR3 DNA: TGTGCCTGGAATACAGGGGGCAACTATGGCTACACCTTC
V gene: TRBV30
J gene: TRBJ1-2
D gene: TRBD1
clone size: .

CDR3 protein: CASSMRRGGNQPQHF
CDR3 DNA: TGTGCCAGTAGTATGCGAAGGGGCGGCAATCAGCCCCAGCATTTT
V gene: TRBV19
J gene: TRBJ1-5
D gene: .
clone size: .

CDR3 protein: CASSHLQGSGYGYTF
CDR3 DNA: TGTGCCAGCAGCCATCTACAGGGCTCGGGGTATGGCTACACCTTC
V gene: TRBV4-2
J gene: TRBJ1-2
D gene: .
clone size: .

CDR3 protein: CASSLTWPGANVLTF
CDR3 DNA: TGTGCCAGCAGCTTGACGTGGCCTGGGGCCAACGTCCTGACTTTC
V gene: TRBV5-8
J gene: TRBJ2-6
D gene: .
clone size: .

CDR3 protein: CASSQGTGWAGELFF
CDR3 DNA: TGTGCCAGCAGCCAAGGGACAGGGTGGGCCGGGGAGCTGTTTTTT
V gene: TRBV4-2
J gene: TRBJ2-2
D gene: TRBD1
clone size: .

CDR3 protein: CASFYSALQGNEQFF
CDR3 DNA: TGTGCCAGCTTCTACTCGGCACTCCAGGGGAATGAGCAGTTCTTC
V gene: TRBV2
J gene: TRBJ2-1
D gene: .
clone size: .